This TCR beta chain was profiled in a study of blood T cell repertoires in COVID-19. Study overall: Italy, Spain and the United States were the sources of the convalescent and acute COVID-19 samples. T cells, B-cell-depleted T cells, or PBMCs supplied cDNA or gDNA.

Germline loops: CDR1 MDHEN, CDR2 SYDVKM. This CDR3 has 14 residues. Germline trimming cut 5 bases from V and 7 bases from J; bases unmatched to any gene: 4. Original methodology: Amplification from reference gene primers served as the basis for estimated nucleated cell counts. The protocol was immunoSEQ multiplex PCR, while the TCRdb copy is restricted to in-frame clones and leaves out a portion. V and J calls and clone size come straight from that table; D and trimming were deduced from the DNA. The table records about 74,000 clones, approximately 84% of them present only once. The sequence derives from a man between 65 and 80 years old with acute or convalescent COVID-19. The chain couples TRBV28 to TRBJ2-2; 10 positions match TRBD1. Sequences were obtained from peripheral blood. The CDR3 sequence: CASSRQGAFGELFF. The CDR3 nucleotides are TGTGCCAGCAGTAGACAGGGGGCGTTCGGGGAGCTGTTTTTT. Looking up the rest from reference TRBV28 and TRBJ2-2 gives the full variable domain: DVKVTQSSRYLVKRTGEKVFLECVQDMDHENMFWYRQDPGLGLRLIYFSYDVKMKEKGDIPEGYSVSREKKERFSLILESASTNQTSMYLCASSRQGAFGELFFGEGSRLTVL.